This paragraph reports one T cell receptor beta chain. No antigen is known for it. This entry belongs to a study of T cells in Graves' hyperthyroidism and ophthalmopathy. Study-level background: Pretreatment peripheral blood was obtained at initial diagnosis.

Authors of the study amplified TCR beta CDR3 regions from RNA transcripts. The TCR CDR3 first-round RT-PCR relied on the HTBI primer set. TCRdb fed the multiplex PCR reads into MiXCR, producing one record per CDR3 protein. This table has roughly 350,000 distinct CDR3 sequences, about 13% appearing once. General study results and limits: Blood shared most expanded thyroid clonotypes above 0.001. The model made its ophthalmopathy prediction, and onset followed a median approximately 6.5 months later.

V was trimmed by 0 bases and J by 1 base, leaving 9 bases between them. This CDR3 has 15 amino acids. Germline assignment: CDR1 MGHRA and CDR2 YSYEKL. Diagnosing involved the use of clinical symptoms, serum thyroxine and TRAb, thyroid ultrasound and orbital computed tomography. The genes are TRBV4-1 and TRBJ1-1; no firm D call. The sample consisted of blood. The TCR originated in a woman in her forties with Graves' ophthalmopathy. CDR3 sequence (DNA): TGCGCCAGCAGCCAAGACCTCGGACGGAACACTGAAGCTTTCTTT. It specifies CASSQDLGRNTEAFF.